This TCR beta chain was profiled in a study of response to subunit inactivated influenza vaccine. TCRdb reanalysed the RT-PCR reads using MiXCR and keeps one entry per CDR3 protein. This sample has about 780,000 distinct CDR3 sequences; approximately 17% occur once, and the top ten carry 11%. V gave up 0 bases and J gave up 0 bases, with 12 bases separating them. The CDR3 runs to 17 residues. CDR1 and CDR2 (germline): LGHNA, YSLEER. This clonotype was seen only a few times. The receptor comes from a man in his fifties who received an inactivated influenza vaccine. The chain is built from TRBV4-3 and TRBJ2-1, with D perhaps TRBD2 (6 bases). The sequencing used PBMCs from blood, collected 5 to 6 days after vaccination. The CDR3 region has the DNA TGCGCCAGCAGCCAAGATGTCACGGGAGCCTCCTACAATGAGCAGTTCTTC. Amino acid sequence: CASSQDVTGASYNEQFF.